One sample yielded the 7 T cell receptor beta chains listed below, sequenced in a study of blood T cell repertoires in COVID-19. TCRdb's table, derived via immunoSEQ multiplex PCR, lists solely in-frame clones and lacks some. The data hold over 90,000 clones, with 84% observed a single time. Sequenced: peripheral blood. The receptors stem from a man in his forties with active or convalescent COVID-19.

CDR3 coding DNA: TGTGCCTGGGGGGATGCGAGCTCTGGAAACACCATATATTTT. Its protein product is CAWGDASSGNTIYF. The V call is TRBV9, the J call TRBJ1-3; possibly TRBD1 for D (5 bases). Deletions cut 10 bases from V and 0 bases from J, with 14 bases between. The CDR3 sequence is 14 residues long. Germline CDR1 reads SGDLS; CDR2 reads YYNGEE.

The chain carries TRBV9 and TRBJ1-1; D is perhaps TRBD1 (5 bases). This CDR3 has 16 amino acids. Between the trimmed V and J ends, which lost 4 bases and 8 bases, there was a span of 24 bases. Germline CDR1 and CDR2: SGDLS and YYNGEE. The CDR3 DNA follows: TGTGCCAGCAGCCCCCCCGCCCGCGACAGAACGGCGGAAGCTTTCTTT. This gives the protein CASSPPARDRTAEAFF.

V is TRBV6-2 or TRBV6-3 and J is TRBJ1-6; TRBD1 matches 7 bases. This CDR3 is 13 amino acids long. The V segment lost 5 bases and the J segment 8 bases; nucleotides outside the gene matches: 3. CDR1 and CDR2 from the germline V gene are MNHEY and SVGEGT. CDR3 protein: CASSDDRDSPLHF. CDR3 nucleotide sequence: TGTGCCAGCAGTGACGACAGGGATTCACCCCTCCACTTT.

This clone occurred once. This rearrangement joins TRBV7-2 to TRBJ1-1; D may be TRBD1 (6 bases). Germline assignment: CDR1 SGHTA and CDR2 FQGNSA. Trimming took 5 bases from V and 3 from J, leaving 19 bases between them. The CDR3 totals 16 residues. In DNA form, the CDR3 reads TGTGCCAGCAGCCCCCGACAGGCAGGGGCCCACACTGAAGCTTTCTTT. Protein sequence: CASSPRQAGAHTEAFF.

This clone was recorded only once. The genes are TRBV4-2 and TRBJ1-6; 7 nucleotides agree with TRBD1. The CDR3 is made up of 19 amino acids. The V segment lost 3 bases and the J segment 8 bases; nucleotides outside the gene matches: 19. Germline CDR1 LGHNA, CDR2 YNFKEQ. CDR3 region: CASSQAGTASVRGYSPLHF. CDR3 coding DNA: TGTGCCAGCAGCCAGGCCGGGACAGCCTCCGTCAGGGGCTATTCACCCCTCCACTTT.

V is TRBV6-5 and J is TRBJ1-6; 10 positions agree with TRBD1. With 7 bases clipped from V and 9 bases from J, the junction kept 3 bases outside the gene matches. Germline V CDR1 and CDR2: MNHEY, SVGAGI. The CDR3 runs 13 residues. For the CDR3, the DNA is TGTGCCAGCATGGGACAGGGGTCTTCACCCCTCCACTTT. It yields the protein CASMGQGSSPLHF.

The rearrangement joins TRBV6-2 or TRBV6-3 to TRBJ2-7, with D hard to call. The CDR3 spans 17 residues. V lost 4 bases and J lost 5, with 24 bases in between. Germline assignment: CDR1 MNHEY and CDR2 SVGEGT. The CDR3 region is CASSLRSPQLARHEQYF. DNA of the CDR3: TGTGCCAGCAGTTTAAGGTCGCCCCAACTCGCGAGGCACGAGCAGTACTTC.